The rows below give T cell receptor beta chains drawn from one sample of a study of immune cell composition in non-small cell lung cancer. Using immunoSEQ multiplex PCR, the repertoire was profiled, and TCRdb retains in-frame clones only, with some absent. The repertoire has 2,500 to 3,000 clones, 82% of them found once; the top ten carry about 40%. Sequencing input: lung tumor tissue. The receptor source for this set is a human donor with non-small cell lung cancer. The CDR3 runs from the conserved cysteine through the conserved F or W. A D gene is named only where the DNA matches it firmly. Clone size appears in some rows only: once, few, many, or a class for an expanded clone.

>TRBV19|TRBJ1-1|TRBD1|.
CASTPGQGMGGTEAFF
TGTGCCAGTACCCCGGGACAGGGGATGGGGGGCACTGAAGCTTTCTTT
>TRBV28|TRBJ1-3|TRBD1|.
CASRSDRVPGNTIYF
TGTGCCAGCCGTTCGGACAGGGTGCCCGGAAACACCATATATTTT
>TRBV5-4|TRBJ1-3|TRBD1|.
CASSARTGLSGNTIYF
TGTGCCAGCAGCGCGCGGACAGGGCTATCTGGAAACACCATATATTTT
>TRBV7-2|TRBJ2-1|TRBD2|few
CASSLGGLAGGDNEQFF
TGTGCCAGCAGCTTAGGTGGTCTAGCGGGGGGGGACAATGAGCAGTTCTTC
>TRBV6-5|TRBJ1-1|.|.
CASSYSSRAITEAFF
TGTGCCAGCAGTTACTCATCCAGGGCGATTACTGAAGCTTTCTTT
>TRBV5-1|TRBJ2-1|.|.
CASSLEGRTGVDEQFF
TGCGCCAGCAGCTTGGAAGGGCGGACGGGAGTGGACGAGCAGTTCTTC
>TRBV5-1|TRBJ2-7|.|.
CASSLSGSEQYF
TGCGCCAGCAGCTTGTCCGGTTCCGAGCAGTACTTC
>TRBV15|TRBJ2-7|.|.
CATSRGGAGRAYEQYF
TGTGCCACCAGCAGGGGTGGGGCAGGACGAGCCTACGAGCAGTACTTC
>TRBV11-2|TRBJ2-7|.|.
CASSLPTVYEQYF
TGTGCCAGCAGCTTGCCTACAGTCTACGAGCAGTACTTC
>TRBV5-1|TRBJ1-5|.|.
CASSPDTEGQPQHF
TGCGCCAGCAGCCCAGACACGGAGGGGCAGCCCCAGCATTTT
>TRBV7-6|TRBJ2-3|.|.
CASSLGSGLAGDTQYF
TGTGCCAGCAGCTTAGGGTCTGGTCTGGCGGGAGATACGCAGTATTTT
>TRBV28|TRBJ1-6|.|.
CASSLSGAVYNSPLHF
TGTGCCAGCAGTTTAAGTGGGGCGGTTTATAATTCACCCCTCCACTTT
>TRBV28|TRBJ2-5|.|.
CASSLRETQYF
TGTGCCAGCAGTTTGCGGGAGACCCAGTACTTC
>TRBV19|TRBJ2-6|TRBD1|.
CASGKGDRDYSGANVLTF
TGTGCCAGTGGAAAAGGGGACAGGGACTACTCTGGGGCCAACGTCCTGACTTTC
>TRBV6-1|TRBJ2-5|TRBD2|.
CASSPWTSGEETQYF
TGTGCCAGCAGTCCCTGGACTAGCGGGGAAGAGACCCAGTACTTC
>TRBV2|TRBJ1-1|.|.
CASSEAGGRTEAFF
TGTGCCAGCAGTGAAGCGGGGGGTCGGACTGAAGCTTTCTTT
>TRBV6-5|TRBJ1-2|.|.
CASSYQTNYGYTF
TGTGCCAGCAGTTATCAAACTAACTATGGCTACACCTTC
>TRBV5-1|TRBJ1-5|.|.
CASSLGTSNQPQHF
TGCGCCAGCAGCTTGGGGACATCTAATCAGCCCCAGCATTTT
>TRBV7-6|TRBJ1-6|.|.
CASSSYDRSPLHF
TGTGCCAGCAGCTCCTACGATAGATCACCCCTCCACTTT
>TRBV15|TRBJ2-1|.|.
CATSRAGLPYNEQFF
TGTGCCACCAGCAGAGCCGGACTACCCTACAATGAGCAGTTCTTC
>TRBV28|TRBJ2-7|TRBD1|.
CASRRTGGYEQYF
TGTGCCAGCAGACGGACAGGGGGCTACGAGCAGTACTTC
>TRBV28|TRBJ2-7|TRBD1|.
CASRRTGYSYEQYF
TGTGCCAGCCGACGGACAGGGTACTCCTACGAGCAGTACTTC
>TRBV10-3|TRBJ1-4|.|.
CAISEEALYEKLFF
TGTGCCATCAGTGAGGAGGCACTGTATGAAAAACTGTTTTTT
>TRBV5-1|TRBJ2-1|TRBD1|.
CASSYRGTGEISGSWNEQFF
TGCGCCAGCAGCTACCGCGGGACAGGGGAGATCAGCGGGAGTTGGAATGAGCAGTTCTTC
>TRBV2|TRBJ1-2|.|once
CASKPSREIRGYTF
TGTGCCAGCAAACCCTCAAGGGAGATTCGTGGCTACACCTTC
>TRBV27|TRBJ1-1|.|.
CASSPRGSLNTEAFF
TGTGCCAGCAGTCCCCGGGGTAGCTTGAACACTGAAGCTTTCTTT
>TRBV29-1|TRBJ1-1|.|.
CSVEQLGRSNTEAFF
TGCAGCGTTGAGCAATTAGGCAGGTCGAACACTGAAGCTTTCTTT
>TRBV29-1|TRBJ2-3|TRBD1|.
CSVRPGGRWTDTQYF
TGCAGCGTTCGGCCAGGGGGCCGGTGGACAGATACGCAGTATTTT
>TRBV6-1|TRBJ1-1|.|.
CASSTTWNTEAFF
TGTGCCAGCAGCACAACATGGAACACTGAAGCTTTCTTT
>TRBV5-1|TRBJ2-5|.|.
CASSSAPQGTQYF
TGCGCCAGCAGCTCCGCACCCCAGGGGACCCAGTACTTC
>TRBV7-2|TRBJ2-7|.|.
CASSLAAGRSYEQYF
TGTGCCAGCAGCTTAGCGGCAGGGAGGTCCTACGAGCAGTACTTC
>TRBV5-1|TRBJ2-2|.|.
CASTAGTPNTGELFF
TGCGCCAGCACCGCCGGGACACCGAACACCGGGGAGCTGTTTTTT
>TRBV6-6|TRBJ2-1|TRBD1|.
CASSLGQVKNEQFF
TGTGCCAGCAGTCTTGGACAGGTTAAGAATGAGCAGTTCTTC
>TRBV4-2|TRBJ2-7|TRBD1|.
CASSRGTGDLYEQYF
TGTGCCAGCAGCCGCGGGACAGGGGATCTCTACGAGCAGTACTTC
>TRBV6-5|TRBJ2-7|.|.
CASGLGGGGYEQYF
TGTGCCAGCGGCCTCGGAGGTGGAGGCTACGAGCAGTACTTC
>TRBV7-3|TRBJ2-1|.|.
CASSQLGSSYNEQFF
TGTGCCAGCAGCCAGCTAGGTAGCTCCTACAATGAGCAGTTCTTC
>TRBV6-1|TRBJ1-1|.|.
CASSQGTQNTEAFF
TGTGCCAGCAGTCAGGGGACACAGAACACTGAAGCTTTCTTT
>TRBV18|TRBJ2-7|.|.
CASSPRTDSYEQYF
TGTGCCAGCTCACCAAGGACAGACTCCTACGAGCAGTACTTC
>TRBV7-9|TRBJ1-2|.|.
CASSSGIAGYTF
TGTGCCAGCAGCTCAGGGATCGCGGGCTACACCTTC
>TRBV7-8|TRBJ2-7|.|.
CASSLVSYEQYF
TGTGCCAGCAGCTTAGTGAGCTACGAGCAGTACTTC
>TRBV7-9|TRBJ2-3|TRBD2|.
CASSLDGRDTQYF
TGTGCCAGCAGCTTAGACGGGAGGGATACGCAGTATTTT
>TRBV10-2|TRBJ2-5|.|.
CASSGRAGWQETQYF
TGCGCCAGCAGTGGTAGGGCAGGGTGGCAAGAGACCCAGTACTTC
>TRBV2|TRBJ1-4|TRBD1|.
CASRLDRDNEKLFF
TGTGCCAGCAGACTGGACAGGGATAATGAAAAACTGTTTTTT
>TRBV6-4|TRBJ2-3|TRBD2|once
CASSATSGGPTDTQYF
TGTGCCAGCAGTGCGACTAGCGGGGGGCCTACAGATACGCAGTATTTT
>TRBV5-1|TRBJ1-3|.|.
CASSLGGRGTGNTIYF
TGCGCCAGCAGCTTGGGAGGCAGGGGAACAGGAAACACCATATATTTT
>TRBV18|TRBJ2-1|TRBD1|once
CASSPKDREPYNEQFF
TGTGCCAGCTCACCAAAGGACAGGGAACCCTACAATGAGCAGTTCTTC